These 25 T cell receptor beta chains originate from one sample sequenced in a study of CD8+ T cells in alopecia areata. cDNA serving as the sequencing template came from extracted, reverse transcribed RNA. Assay used: immunoSEQ multiplex PCR; TCRdb lists only in-frame clones, some missing. This sample has over 100,000 clones, with about 50% found just once. The input for sequencing was CD8+ T cells sorted from blood, taken at week 0. All receptors derive from a human donor with alopecia areata.

Notes on this clone: Additional DNA sequences in this sample encode the identical CDR3. The CDR3 DNA reads as TGTGCCAGCAGCGTAGGTGGCTCCACAGATACGCAGTATTTT. As protein: CASSVGGSTDTQYF. This sequence joins TRBV9 and TRBJ2-3; D call uncertain. V lost 0 bases and J 2 bases, leaving 7 bases between the germline ends. There are 14 residues in the CDR3. Germline-derived CDR1 and CDR2 are SGDLS and YYNGEE.

This clone was picked up a small number of times. CDR3 sequence (DNA): TGCAGCGTTGCTCCTTCTCCCCAAGAGACCCAGTACTTC. Amino acids: CSVAPSPQETQYF. The V call is TRBV29-1, the J call TRBJ2-5; D call uncertain. The CDR3 is 13 amino acids. Trimming pared 4 bases from V and 1 base from J, leaving 10 bases between. CDR1 SQVTM and CDR2 ANQGSEA come from the germline V gene.

The V gene is TRBV7-2, the J gene TRBJ2-5; 11 positions agree with TRBD1. CDR1 is SGHTA, CDR2 FQGNSA, per germline. This CDR3 spans 17 amino acids. With V trimmed by 0 bases and J by 1 base, 4 bases remained unmatched. This chain's CDR3 is CASSLAGQGATQETQYF. The CDR3 DNA sequence: TGTGCCAGCAGCTTAGCCGGACAGGGGGCGACCCAAGAGACCCAGTACTTC.

The chain couples TRBV30 to TRBJ2-7, with D tentatively TRBD1 (5 bases). V lost 3 bases and J lost 3, with 12 bases in between. Germline CDR1 GTSNPN, CDR2 SVGIG (reference sequence). The CDR3 extends over 13 amino acids. CDR3 DNA sequence: TGTGCCTGGAGGCAGGGTTCGAACTACGAGCAGTACTTC. Translating gives CAWRQGSNYEQYF.

This sequence joins TRBV4-1 and TRBJ1-1, with D perhaps TRBD1 (6 bases). Germline loops: CDR1 MGHRA, CDR2 YSYEKL. Trimming pared 5 bases from V and 0 bases from J, leaving 16 bases between. The CDR3 has 16 amino acids. Written as DNA, the CDR3 is TGCGCCAGCAGCACCAACATCGGGGGCATGAACACTGAAGCTTTCTTT. It yields the protein CASSTNIGGMNTEAFF.

There are a few counts of this clone. This sequence joins TRBV14 and TRBJ2-7; D call uncertain. This CDR3 spans 13 amino acids. Germline CDR1 reads SGHDN; CDR2 reads FVKESK. V dropped 3 bases and J dropped 3 bases, with 9 bases sitting between them. CDR3 residues: CASSQGRVYEQYF. CDR3 nucleotide sequence: TGTGCCAGCAGCCAGGGTCGAGTCTACGAGCAGTACTTC.

The chain joins TRBV5-1 to TRBJ2-3; D uncertain. The V gene lost 3 bases and the J gene lost 3 bases, with 14 bases spanning the gap. The CDR3 loop spans 15 amino acids. Per germline, CDR1 SGHRS and CDR2 YFSETQ. As DNA, the CDR3 is TGCGCCAGCAGCTCAGACATGGTCAGAACAGATACGCAGTATTTT. This translates into CASSSDMVRTDTQYF.

The table lists this clone with a few counts. DNA of the CDR3: TGTGCCATCAGTGCTGGGTTTTCACCCCTCCACTTT. It encodes CAISAGFSPLHF. The V and J genes are TRBV10-3 and TRBJ1-6; D call uncertain. CDR1 is ENHRY, CDR2 SYGVKD, per germline. There are 12 residues in the CDR3. V dropped 4 bases and J dropped 9 bases, with 7 bases sitting between them.

The chain is built from TRBV15 and TRBJ1-5; D is ambiguous. The CDR3 covers 18 residues. Germline values: CDR1 LNHNV, CDR2 YYDKDF (reference sequence). V was pared by 0 bases and J by 0 bases, with 15 bases between. The CDR3 bases are TGTGCCACCAGCAGAGATAGTGGCAGCATCAATAGCAATCAGCCCCAGCATTTT. This encodes CATSRDSGSINSNQPQHF.

This clone was counted only a few times. This chain uses TRBV30 with TRBJ2-1, with 11 bases aligning to TRBD2. This CDR3 region has 15 residues. Germline CDR1 GTSNPN, CDR2 SVGIG (reference sequence). With V trimmed by 3 bases and J by 6 bases, 7 bases remained unmatched. The CDR3 DNA sequence: TGTGCCTGGAGCGCTGTAGCGGGGGGGATCAATGAGCAGTTCTTC. This codes for CAWSAVAGGINEQFF.

The V call is TRBV27, the J call TRBJ1-2, with TRBD1 matching over 9 bases. CDR1 and CDR2 from the germline V gene are MNHEY and SMNVEV (reference sequence). V lost 2 bases and J lost 8; bases outside the gene matches: 6. The length of the CDR3 is 14 residues. CDR3 in DNA: TGTGCCAGCAGTTTAAGGGGACAGGGTGGGGGCTACACCTTC. Translated: CASSLRGQGGGYTF.

The chain combines TRBV7-8 with TRBJ2-7; tentative D call: TRBD1 (5 bases). Germline lookup yields CDR1 SGHVS and CDR2 FQNEAQ. V lost 5 bases to trimming and J lost 3 bases, with 8 bases between them. The length of the CDR3 is 12 residues. The CDR3 DNA follows: TGTGCCAGCAGCCTCAGGGACTACGAGCAGTACTTC. Protein product: CASSLRDYEQYF.

The table lists this clone with a few counts. The J gene is TRBJ2-2, the V gene TRBV9; D call uncertain. The CDR3 is made up of 15 amino acids. With 4 bases removed from V and 1 base from J, the gap between germline ends came to 11 bases. Germline values: CDR1 SGDLS, CDR2 YYNGEE. The CDR3 sequence: CASSPFGVNTGELFF. As DNA, the CDR3 is TGTGCCAGCAGCCCCTTTGGGGTGAACACCGGGGAGCTGTTTTTT.

This clone showed up just a few times. The chain uses TRBV19 and TRBJ2-2, with D possibly being TRBD2 (5 bases). The CDR3 has 10 residues. The germline CDR1 and CDR2 sequences are LNHDA and SQIVND (reference sequence). The germline V and J ends were trimmed by 10 bases and 5 bases, with 5 bases remaining between them. This CDR3 is CATGTGELFF. As DNA, the CDR3 is TGTGCCACGGGGACCGGGGAGCTGTTTTTT.

In this sample, this clone turned up a few times. The chain is built from TRBV27 and TRBJ1-2; 8 bases map to TRBD1. CDR1 is MNHEY and CDR2 is SMNVEV in the germline V gene (reference sequence). The V gene end was trimmed by 5 bases and the J gene end by 8 bases; junction bases not matched to a gene: 7. The CDR3 extends over 13 amino acids. DNA for the CDR3: TGTGCCAGCAGTGCACACAGGGGGGAGGGCTACACCTTC. The encoded protein is CASSAHRGEGYTF.

The chain links TRBV14 to TRBJ2-1; D is uncertain. The CDR3 spans 13 residues. Looked up from germline, CDR1 is SGHDN and CDR2 is FVKESK. Trimming removed 1 base from V and 8 bases from J, with 9 bases in between. CDR3 nucleotide sequence: TGTGCCAGCAGCCAAGCCTCGGAATATGAGCAGTTCTTC. This gives the protein CASSQASEYEQFF.

This chain uses TRBV27 with TRBJ2-3, with 11 bases that match TRBD2. CDR1 MNHEY and CDR2 SMNVEV come from the germline V gene (reference sequence). The length of the CDR3 is 16 residues. With V trimmed by 3 bases and J by 1 base, 3 bases remained unmatched. The CDR3 reads CASSFLTSGGTDTQYF. Written as DNA, the CDR3 is TGTGCCAGCAGTTTCCTGACTAGCGGGGGCACAGATACGCAGTATTTT.

This chain connects TRBV27 to TRBJ2-7; 10 bases are shared with TRBD2. The CDR3 length is 15 residues. Germline-derived CDR1 and CDR2 are MNHEY and SMNVEV (reference sequence). Trimming took 2 bases from V and 1 from J; bases not matched to a gene: 2. In DNA form, the CDR3 reads TGTGCCAGCAGTTTAGGTAGCGGGGGGTCCTACGAGCAGTACTTC. It is translated as CASSLGSGGSYEQYF.

The sample holds a few counts of this clone. V is TRBV29-1 and J is TRBJ2-2; D ambiguous. CDR1 SQVTM and CDR2 ANQGSEA come from the germline V gene. Trimming stripped 4 bases from V and 7 bases from J, with 13 bases between. The CDR3 has 13 amino acids. The CDR3 here is CSVVPTAHGELFF. CDR3 in DNA: TGCAGCGTTGTCCCGACTGCCCACGGGGAGCTGTTTTTT.

The rearrangement joins TRBV7-2 to TRBJ1-2, with a weak D call TRBD1 (5 bases). This CDR3 spans 16 amino acids. Germline V gives CDR1 SGHTA, CDR2 FQGNSA. V dropped 5 bases and J dropped 1 base, with 17 bases sitting between them. CDR3 sequence (DNA): TGTGCCAGCAGCCCAGCCGCCCAGGGAATTAACTATGGCTACACCTTC. Translation gives CASSPAAQGINYGYTF.

The rearrangement links TRBV6-5 to TRBJ1-1; D ambiguous. CDR1 is MNHEY and CDR2 is SVGAGI in the germline V gene. This CDR3 contains 11 residues. V lost 7 bases to trimming and J lost 3 bases, with 6 bases between them. The CDR3 sequence is CASTTDTEAFF. CDR3 coding DNA: TGTGCCAGCACCACGGACACTGAAGCTTTCTTT.

The chain is built from TRBV7-2 and TRBJ1-1; D not resolved. The CDR3 is made up of 13 amino acids. Trimming cost V 1 base and J 8 bases, with 11 bases left between them. Germline V gene sequence: CDR1 SGHTA, CDR2 FQGNSA. In DNA, the CDR3 is TGTGCCAGCAGCTTAGTAGTGGCCTACGAAGCTTTCTTT. Its translation: CASSLVVAYEAFF.

This clone was recorded at least ten times. This chain connects TRBV28 to TRBJ2-2; D is perhaps TRBD2 (5 bases). The V and J ends lost 7 bases and 7 bases respectively, with 13 bases between them. Germline CDR1 MDHEN, CDR2 SYDVKM. The CDR3 runs to 13 residues. Here the CDR3 reads CASNLDSGGELFF. CDR3 DNA: TGTGCCAGCAATCTGGACTCAGGCGGGGAGCTGTTTTTT.

The V and J genes are TRBV29-1 and TRBJ2-7, with D possibly matching TRBD1 (6 bases). This CDR3 is 14 amino acids long. Germline CDR1 reads SQVTM; CDR2 reads ANQGSEA. Trimming shortened V by 7 bases and J by 0 bases, and 16 bases separated the two germline ends. Here the CDR3 DNA reads TGCAGCGCCCGGGGACATAGTAACTCCTACGAGCAGTACTTC. Residues: CSARGHSNSYEQYF.

The table lists this clone with a few counts. This rearrangement joins TRBV7-9 to TRBJ2-7; D is undetermined. The V gene's germline CDR1 is SEHNR and CDR2 FQNEAQ (reference sequence). This CDR3 region has 11 residues. V lost 5 bases, J lost 2 bases, and 4 bases lay in between. The CDR3 nucleotides read TGTGCCAGCAGCCCCACCTACGAGCAGTACTTC. The encoded protein is CASSPTYEQYF.